The 19 T cell receptor beta chains given below trace back to one sample, sequenced in a study of cytomegalovirus exposure and HLA in healthy donors. 13 Jbeta primers and 60 Vbeta primers were used for the PCR. Using immunoSEQ multiplex PCR, the repertoire was profiled, and TCRdb retains in-frame clones only, with some absent. The table shows 200,000 to 250,000 clones, with approximately 82% occurring only once. Sample: PBMCs. The receptors were gathered from a woman in her 40s in good health and CMV-seronegative.

This clone has just one count. The rearrangement links TRBV5-1 to TRBJ2-7; D call uncertain. Trimming took 0 bases from V and 4 from J, leaving 8 bases between them. CDR1 is SGHRS and CDR2 is YFSETQ in the germline V gene. The CDR3 contains 13 residues. CDR3 amino acids: CASSLDSPYEQYF. The CDR3, as DNA: TGCGCCAGCAGCTTGGACTCCCCATACGAGCAGTACTTC. The full variable domain, with the rest looked up from reference TRBV5-1 and TRBJ2-7, is KAGVTQTPRYLIKTRGQQVTLSCSPISGHRSVSWYQQTPGQGLQFLFEYFSETQRNKGNFPGRFSGRQFSNSRSEMNVSTLELGDSALYLCASSLDSPYEQYFGPGTRLTVT.

This clone was found a few times. The chain employs TRBV6-1 and TRBJ1-5; D is unresolved. V lost 5 bases and J 9 bases, leaving 8 bases between the germline ends. The CDR3 length is 11 residues. CDR1 is MNHNS and CDR2 is SASEGT in the germline V gene. The CDR3 loop reads CASSLTRPQHF. In nucleotides, the CDR3 is TGTGCCAGCAGTCTGACACGGCCCCAGCATTTT.

The chain links TRBV29-1 to TRBJ2-5, with D perhaps TRBD1 (5 bases). CDR3 length equals 14 residues. V gave up 3 bases and J gave up 2 bases, with 13 bases separating them. The germline V gene has CDR1 SQVTM and CDR2 ANQGSEA. CDR3 protein: CSVEGRAGQETQYF. For the CDR3, the DNA is TGCAGCGTTGAGGGTCGGGCAGGGCAAGAGACCCAGTACTTC.

This chain joins TRBV18 and TRBJ1-2; D perhaps matches TRBD1 (5 bases). This CDR3 contains 13 residues. In germline, CDR1 is KGHSH, CDR2 LQKENI. The ends were cut back, 3 bases at V and 4 bases at J, with 9 bases in the middle. The DNA of the CDR3 is TGTGCCAGCTCACCGCCGGGGGGCTATGGCTACACCTTC. Amino acids: CASSPPGGYGYTF.

This rearrangement joins TRBV28 to TRBJ1-5; D might be TRBD1 (6 bases). The CDR3 length is 13 residues. Germline V lookup: CDR1 MDHEN, CDR2 SYDVKM. Deletions cut 6 bases from V and 9 bases from J, with 15 bases between. The CDR3 loop is CASRQDRPRPQHF. The CDR3 DNA reads as TGTGCCAGCAGACAAGACAGGCCCAGGCCCCAGCATTTT.

The chain links TRBV6-5 to TRBJ2-5; 7 bases map to TRBD2. CDR3 size: 13 residues. Germline V CDR1 and CDR2: MNHEY, SVGAGI. Trimming took 4 bases from V and 5 from J; bases not matched to a gene: 4. DNA of the CDR3: TGTGCCAGCAGTTTCGGACTAGGGGAGACCCAGTACTTC. It yields the protein CASSFGLGETQYF.

The chain is built from TRBV2 and TRBJ1-5, with D hard to call. The V end lost 4 bases, the J end lost 3 bases, and 4 bases lay between the germline ends. The CDR3 is 12 amino acids. Looked up from germline, CDR1 is SNHLY and CDR2 is FYNNEI. The DNA of the CDR3 is TGTGCCAGCAGTGTAGACAATCAGCCCCAGCATTTT. Protein product: CASSVDNQPQHF.

Only a few counts were recorded for this clone. V gene TRBV6-5 combines with J gene TRBJ1-1; the D gene is possibly TRBD1 (6 bases). V lost 10 bases and J 6 bases, leaving 18 bases between the germline ends. CDR3 size: 13 residues. The germline V gene encodes CDR1 MNHEY and CDR2 SVGAGI. The CDR3 here is CAISRGQVAEAFF. CDR3 DNA sequence: TGTGCCATCTCCAGGGGCCAGGTGGCTGAAGCTTTCTTT.

V and J are TRBV4-1 and TRBJ1-4, with TRBD1 identical over 11 bases. The CDR3 runs 15 residues. The germline V gene encodes CDR1 MGHRA and CDR2 YSYEKL. Losses at the gene ends were 4 bases for V and 4 bases for J; bases not matched to a gene: 2. This CDR3 is CASSRTGGGNEKLFF. The DNA of the CDR3 is TGCGCCAGCAGCCGGACAGGGGGCGGTAATGAAAAACTGTTTTTT.

This clone was detected a few times. The rearrangement links TRBV5-1 to TRBJ2-3, with D possibly being TRBD2 (5 bases). V was shortened by 4 bases and J by 4 bases, with 13 bases between the two germline ends. In germline, CDR1 is SGHRS, CDR2 YFSETQ. This CDR3 is built from 14 residues. Here the CDR3 DNA reads TGCGCCAGCAGCCCCAGCGGACGGCCAGATACGCAGTATTTT. This sequence encodes CASSPSGRPDTQYF.

This clone was detected only a few times. This chain connects TRBV6-1 to TRBJ2-2, with D tentatively TRBD1 (5 bases). The CDR3 covers 14 residues. Per the germline V gene, CDR1 is MNHNS and CDR2 is SASEGT. Trimming took 3 bases from V and 4 from J, leaving 9 bases between them. The CDR3 loop is CASSDRVGTGELFF. The CDR3 coding sequence is TGTGCCAGCAGTGACAGGGTGGGCACCGGGGAGCTGTTTTTT.

The rearrangement links TRBV20-1 to TRBJ1-2; 7 bases line up with TRBD1. V was clipped by 6 bases and J by 4 bases; unmatched bases: 2. This CDR3 has 11 amino acids. Germline V gene lookup returns CDR1 DFQATT and CDR2 SNEGSKA (reference sequence). CDR3: CSAGTVYGYTF. The CDR3 DNA is TGCAGTGCGGGGACAGTCTATGGCTACACCTTC.

The chain links TRBV6-6 to TRBJ1-1; tentatively, D is TRBD1 (5 bases). The V and J ends lost 11 bases and 0 bases respectively, with 13 bases between them. The CDR3 contains 13 residues. The germline V gene encodes CDR1 MNHNY and CDR2 SVGAGI (reference sequence). CDR3 DNA sequence: TGTGCCGTGGGGCAGTATATGAACACTGAAGCTTTCTTT. It is translated as CAVGQYMNTEAFF.

The chain couples TRBV9 to TRBJ2-1; D may be TRBD1 (6 bases). In germline, CDR1 is SGDLS, CDR2 YYNGEE. V gave up 0 bases and J gave up 3 bases, with 7 bases separating them. This CDR3 region has 14 residues. In nucleotides, the CDR3 is TGTGCCAGCAGCGTAGGGGGGCTCTACAATGAGCAGTTCTTC. The encoded protein is CASSVGGLYNEQFF.

The chain links TRBV28 to TRBJ1-2; D possibly corresponds to TRBD1 (6 bases). The CDR3 length is 15 residues. Germline V gene data show CDR1 as MDHEN and CDR2 as SYDVKM. Trimming pared 2 bases from V and 3 bases from J, leaving 13 bases between. The CDR3 region is CASSLQTGWYYGYTF. CDR3 nucleotides: TGTGCCAGCAGTTTACAAACAGGGTGGTACTATGGCTACACCTTC.

This chain connects TRBV30 to TRBJ2-2, with 8 bases fitting TRBD2. After removal of 3 bases from V and 3 bases from J, the junction contained 3 bases not matched to a gene. The CDR3 contains 14 residues. Germline-derived CDR1 and CDR2 are GTSNPN and SVGIG (reference sequence). CDR3 DNA: TGTGCCTGGAGAAACGGGGGGGACACCGGGGAGCTGTTTTTT. Protein product: CAWRNGGDTGELFF.

This clone has more than one count but fewer than ten. The chain has TRBV7-3 and TRBJ2-2; no reliable D call. Trimming cost V 5 bases and J 8 bases, with 15 bases left between them. Germline-derived CDR1 and CDR2 are SGHTA and FQGTGA. The CDR3 has 14 amino acids. In DNA, the CDR3 is TGTGCCAGCAGCCCTCCCGGTCCCGGGGGGGAGCTGTTTTTT. Translation: CASSPPGPGGELFF.

The CDR3 region has the DNA TGTGCCACCAGCAGACCGGACAGGGCTGGGGCCAACGTCCTGACTTTC. Amino acid sequence: CATSRPDRAGANVLTF. J is TRBJ2-6 and V is TRBV15; 8 nucleotides line up with TRBD1. Germline CDR1 LNHNV, CDR2 YYDKDF (reference sequence). This CDR3 comprises 16 residues. Trimming at V came to 2 bases and at J to 2 bases, leaving 2 bases not matched to a gene.

This chain connects TRBV19 to TRBJ2-7; weak D call: TRBD1 (5 bases). With 3 bases removed from V and 5 bases from J, the gap between germline ends came to 14 bases. The CDR3 is 14 amino acids. In germline, CDR1 is LNHDA, CDR2 SQIVND (reference sequence). In DNA, the CDR3 is TGTGCCAGTAGTATCCATCAGGGCAAGGACGAGCAGTACTTC. This translates into CASSIHQGKDEQYF.